Here is one T cell receptor (beta chain) with its context. Blood was drawn at around 2.5 ml per donor. TCRdb re-called the 5' RACE reads and shows each CDR3 protein once, DNA omitted. The sample includes some 150,000 distinct CDR3 sequences. This specimen belongs to a study of monozygotic twins with inflammatory bowel disease. This CDR3 has 14 residues. Germline V gene lookup returns CDR1 SQVTM and CDR2 ANQGSEA. This chain links TRBV29-1 with TRBJ2-1. Sequenced sample: blood. The sequence derives from a human donor with ulcerative colitis or Crohn's disease, or a healthy co-twin of an affected twin (not recorded which). The CDR3 spells CSVDGGSSYNEQFF.